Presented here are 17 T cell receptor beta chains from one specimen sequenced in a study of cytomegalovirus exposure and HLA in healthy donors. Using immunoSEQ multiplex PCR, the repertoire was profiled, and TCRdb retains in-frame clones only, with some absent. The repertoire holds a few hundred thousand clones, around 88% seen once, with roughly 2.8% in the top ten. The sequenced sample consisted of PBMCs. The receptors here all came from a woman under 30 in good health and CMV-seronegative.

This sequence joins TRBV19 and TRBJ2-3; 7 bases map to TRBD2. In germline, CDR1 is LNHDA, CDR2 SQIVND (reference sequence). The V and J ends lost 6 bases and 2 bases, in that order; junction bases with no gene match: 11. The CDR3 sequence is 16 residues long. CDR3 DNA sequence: TGTGCCAGTAGCGGGGCGACTAGCATAGACACAGATACGCAGTATTTT. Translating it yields CASSGATSIDTDTQYF.

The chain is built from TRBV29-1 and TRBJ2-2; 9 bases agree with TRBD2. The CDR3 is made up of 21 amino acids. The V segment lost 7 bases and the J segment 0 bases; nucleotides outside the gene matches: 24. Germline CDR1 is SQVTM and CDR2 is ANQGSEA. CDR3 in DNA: TGCAGCGGAACCGGGACAGTTATCTTTTGCACTAGCGGGCCGAACACCGGGGAGCTGTTTTTT. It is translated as CSGTGTVIFCTSGPNTGELFF.

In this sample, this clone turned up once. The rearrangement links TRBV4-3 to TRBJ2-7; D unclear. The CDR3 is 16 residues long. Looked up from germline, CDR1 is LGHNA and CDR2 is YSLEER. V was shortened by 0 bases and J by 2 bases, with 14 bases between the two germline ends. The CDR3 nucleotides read TGCGCCAGCAGCCAAGATTCCGGTAGTAGTCCCTACGAGCAGTACTTC. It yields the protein CASSQDSGSSPYEQYF.

CDR3 bases: TGTGCCAGCAGTCCAACCCCGACGGGGAACTATGGCTACACCTTC. This translates into CASSPTPTGNYGYTF. This rearrangement joins TRBV27 to TRBJ1-2; D not certain. Trimming removed 5 bases from V and 2 bases from J, with 15 bases in between. This CDR3 comprises 15 residues. In germline, CDR1 is MNHEY, CDR2 SMNVEV (reference sequence).

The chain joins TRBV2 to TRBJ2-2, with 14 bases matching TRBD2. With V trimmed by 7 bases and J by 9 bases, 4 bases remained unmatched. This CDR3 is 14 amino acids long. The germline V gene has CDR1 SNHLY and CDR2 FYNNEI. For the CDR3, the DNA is TGTGCCAGCATCGGGACTAGCGGGAGTTGGGAGCTGTTTTTT. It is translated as CASIGTSGSWELFF. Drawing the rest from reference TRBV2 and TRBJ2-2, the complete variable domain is EPEVTQTPSHQVTQMGQEVILRCVPISNHLYFYWYRQILGQKVEFLVSFYNNEISEKSEIFDDQFSVERPDGSNFTLKIRSTKLEDSAMYFCASIGTSGSWELFFGEGSRLTVL.

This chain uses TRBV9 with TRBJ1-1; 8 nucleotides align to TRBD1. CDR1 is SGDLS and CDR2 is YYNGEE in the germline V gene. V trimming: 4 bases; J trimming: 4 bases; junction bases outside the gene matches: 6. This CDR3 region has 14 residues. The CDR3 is CASSIGTGGTEAFF. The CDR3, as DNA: TGTGCCAGCAGCATAGGGACAGGAGGCACTGAAGCTTTCTTT.

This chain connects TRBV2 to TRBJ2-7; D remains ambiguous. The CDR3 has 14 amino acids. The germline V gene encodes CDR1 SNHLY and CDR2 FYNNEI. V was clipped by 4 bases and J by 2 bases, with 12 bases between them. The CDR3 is CASSGVGPPYEQYF. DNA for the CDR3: TGTGCCAGCAGTGGTGTTGGGCCGCCCTACGAGCAGTACTTC.

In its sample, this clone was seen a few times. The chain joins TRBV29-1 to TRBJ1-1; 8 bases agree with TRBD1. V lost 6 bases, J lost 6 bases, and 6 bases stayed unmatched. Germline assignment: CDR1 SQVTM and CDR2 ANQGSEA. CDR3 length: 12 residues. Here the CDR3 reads CSVKQGDAEAFF. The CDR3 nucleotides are TGCAGCGTCAAACAGGGGGACGCTGAAGCTTTCTTT.

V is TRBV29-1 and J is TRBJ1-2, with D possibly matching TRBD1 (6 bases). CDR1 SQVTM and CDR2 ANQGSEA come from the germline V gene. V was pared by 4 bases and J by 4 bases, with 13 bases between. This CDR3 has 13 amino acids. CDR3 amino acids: CSVVPTGSYGYTF. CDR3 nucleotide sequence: TGCAGCGTTGTCCCCACAGGGAGCTATGGCTACACCTTC.

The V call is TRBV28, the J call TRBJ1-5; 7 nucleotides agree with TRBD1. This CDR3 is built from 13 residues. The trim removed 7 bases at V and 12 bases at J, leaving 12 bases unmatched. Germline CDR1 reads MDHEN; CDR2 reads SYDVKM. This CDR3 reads CASKPRGGRNQHF. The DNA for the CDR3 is TGTGCCAGCAAACCCCGAGGGGGCAGGAACCAGCATTTT.

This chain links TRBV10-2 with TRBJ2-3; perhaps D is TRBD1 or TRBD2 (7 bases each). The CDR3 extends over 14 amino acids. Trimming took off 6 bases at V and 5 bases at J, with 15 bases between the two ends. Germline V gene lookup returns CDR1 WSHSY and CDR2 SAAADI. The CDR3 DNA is TGCGCCAGCAGGGAGACAGGGAGGGGAGATACGCAGTATTTT. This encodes CASRETGRGDTQYF.

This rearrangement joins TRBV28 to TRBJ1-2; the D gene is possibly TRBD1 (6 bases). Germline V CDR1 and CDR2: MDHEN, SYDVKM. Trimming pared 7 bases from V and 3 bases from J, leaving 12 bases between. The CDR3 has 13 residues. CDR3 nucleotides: TGTGCCAGCACCCAGGGGTTTGACTATGGCTACACCTTC. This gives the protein CASTQGFDYGYTF.

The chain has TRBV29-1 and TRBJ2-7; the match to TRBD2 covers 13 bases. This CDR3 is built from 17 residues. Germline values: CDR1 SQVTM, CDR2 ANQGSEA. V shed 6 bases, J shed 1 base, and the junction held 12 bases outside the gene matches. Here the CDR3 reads CSVSRGLAGVSSYEQYF. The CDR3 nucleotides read TGCAGCGTATCTCGCGGACTAGCGGGAGTATCTTCCTACGAGCAGTACTTC.

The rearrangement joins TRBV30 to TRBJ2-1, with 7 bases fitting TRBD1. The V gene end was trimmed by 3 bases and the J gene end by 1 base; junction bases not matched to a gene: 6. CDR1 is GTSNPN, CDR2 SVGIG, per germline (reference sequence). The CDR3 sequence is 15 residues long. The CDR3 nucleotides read TGTGCCTGGAGCTACGGGACAGATTCCTACAATGAGCAGTTCTTC. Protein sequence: CAWSYGTDSYNEQFF. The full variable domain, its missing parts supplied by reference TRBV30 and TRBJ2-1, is SQTIHQWPATLVQPVGSPLSLECTVEGTSNPNLYWYRQAAGRGLQLLFYSVGIGQISSEVPQNLSASRPQDRQFILSSKKLLLSDSGFYLCAWSYGTDSYNEQFFGPGTRLTVL.

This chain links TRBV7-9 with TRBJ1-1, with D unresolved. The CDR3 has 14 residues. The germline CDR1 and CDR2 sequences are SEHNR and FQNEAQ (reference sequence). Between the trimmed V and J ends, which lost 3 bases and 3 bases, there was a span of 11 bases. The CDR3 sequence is CASSLTGRDTEAFF. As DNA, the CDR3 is TGTGCCAGCAGCTTGACGGGTCGGGACACTGAAGCTTTCTTT.

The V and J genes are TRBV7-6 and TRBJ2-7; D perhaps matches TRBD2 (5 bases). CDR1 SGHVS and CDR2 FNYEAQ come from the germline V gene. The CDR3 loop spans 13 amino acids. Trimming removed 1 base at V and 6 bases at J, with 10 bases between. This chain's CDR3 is CASSLEGSGEQYF. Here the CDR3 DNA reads TGTGCCAGCAGCTTAGAGGGCAGCGGCGAGCAGTACTTC.

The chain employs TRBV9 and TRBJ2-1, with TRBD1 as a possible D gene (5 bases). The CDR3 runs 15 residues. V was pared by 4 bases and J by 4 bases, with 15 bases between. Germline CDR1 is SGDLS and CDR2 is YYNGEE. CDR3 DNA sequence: TGTGCCAGCAGCAAAAAAACAGGAGAATACAATGAGCAGTTCTTC. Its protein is CASSKKTGEYNEQFF.